This T cell receptor (beta chain) emerged from a study of graft-versus-host responses after intestinal transplantation. The wider study: Anti-thymocyte globulin induction preceded about 3 years of tacrolimus and steroid maintenance in all recipients. General study points: Early post-transplant HvG declines tracked with peak circulating GvH clone levels. Some GvH clones were seen earlier in gut or blood, suggesting intestinal origin.

Comments on this clone: What it binds is unknown.

Some clones are missing from TCRdb's copy, which holds only in-frame ones; the method was immunoSEQ multiplex PCR. The data hold approximately 130,000 clones, with around 94% observed a single time. The TCR was taken from a human donor who received an intestinal transplant. The sequenced sample was unstimulated CD4+ T cells sorted from spleen or lymph node cells, obtained before intestinal transplant.

The CDR3 region has the DNA TGCGCCAGCAAAGGGGGTACCAAAAACATTCAGTACTTC. Translating it yields CASKGGTKNIQYF. The rearrangement links TRBV5-1 to TRBJ2-4; weak D call: TRBD1 (6 bases). This CDR3 is 13 amino acids long. V was cut by 6 bases and J by 2 bases, with 9 bases left in between. The germline gives CDR1 SGHRS, CDR2 YFSETQ.